This is a list of T cell receptor beta chains from one sample in a study of tumor-infiltrating lymphocytes in primary liver carcinoma. TCRdb reprocessed the multiplex PCR reads via MiXCR and lists one record per CDR3 protein. The sample includes approximately 53,000 distinct CDR3 sequences, about 80% of them seen just once. Sequencing used liver tumor tissue from sampling region 5. The receptors here all came from a man aged 35-49 years with primary liver carcinoma and hepatitis B virus infection. Both conserved end residues are trimmed from each CDR3. The D gene is left open where the match is weak.

j_gene	v_gene	d_gene	CDR3aa
TRBJ2-5	TRBV29-1	TRBD2	SLRTSGSWTETQY
TRBJ2-1	TRBV18	-	ATIREDGAPNEQF
TRBJ1-1	TRBV30	-	AWSLFEGTEAF
TRBJ2-3	TRBV6-2/TRBV6-3	-	ASGPLGATSTDKQY
TRBJ2-1	TRBV5-1	-	GSSWVGEPYNEQF
TRBJ2-1	TRBV11-3	-	ASSVRGRDNEQF
TRBJ2-7	TRBV18	-	ASSTNPGSYEQY
TRBJ2-3	TRBV4-1	-	ASSRDRGKADTQY
TRBJ1-5	TRBV11-2	-	ASSLVWVTWSNQPRH
TRBJ1-6	TRBV6-5	-	ASSSPLRWLSNSPLH
TRBJ2-4	TRBV7-8	-	ASGLTGQNIQY
TRBJ2-6	TRBV11-2	-	ANCMGGDRGISLSGANVLT
TRBJ2-7	TRBV11-2	TRBD2	ARNHGTSWLAYEQY
TRBJ2-5	TRBV7-6	-	ASSLVLGGETQY
TRBJ1-2	TRBV6-1	-	ASSGSRAGIKSESNYGYT
TRBJ1-4	TRBV5-1	-	ASSVDGRPNEKLF
TRBJ2-1	TRBV5-1	-	ASSLRWQDNQVDDEQF
TRBJ2-5	TRBV29-1	-	SVEDVGQRETQY
TRBJ1-2	TRBV29-1	-	SVRNSGTVNSYGYT
TRBJ2-7	TRBV11-2	TRBD2	ASSMREGRTSRLSSYEQY
TRBJ2-1	TRBV29-1	TRBD2	NVGLAGGFYNEQF
TRBJ2-7	TRBV11-2	-	ASSLAQAVHDQY
TRBJ1-1	TRBV7-2	-	ASSFGNTEAF
TRBJ2-5	TRBV5-5	-	ASSLGTETQY
TRBJ2-1	TRBV11-2	TRBD1	VSSYLERDRVLNNEQF
TRBJ1-6	TRBV5-6	TRBD1	ASSFSRQGKH
TRBJ2-7	TRBV2	TRBD2	ASIAGLSYEQY
TRBJ1-2	TRBV7-9	-	ASSISGGELGYT
TRBJ2-7	TRBV7-2	TRBD2	ANGIASGDTWLHEQY
TRBJ2-2	TRBV29-1	TRBD2	SIVTAGAYTGELF
TRBJ2-1	TRBV6-5	-	ASSQVGIEQL
TRBJ2-5	TRBV6-2/TRBV6-3	-	VSSYKETQY